The rows below give T cell receptor beta chains drawn from one sample of a study of shared clonotypes between healthy human individuals. Repertoires were generated with immunoSEQ multiplex PCR, while TCRdb's copy carries only in-frame clones and drops some. The data show approximately 1,000,000 clones, roughly 77% seen once. Sequenced material: memory CD4+ T cells from PBMCs. These receptors originate from a man younger than 35 in good health. Some clones in this sample may be carry-over from other donors' samples. Both conserved end residues are part of each CDR3. D genes are given only for firm matches. The size field is filled for only some rows; it gives once, few, many or a size class.

V: TRBV28
D: TRBD2
size: .
J: TRBJ2-3
CDR3: CASTTSGSTRDTQYF
DNA: TGTGCCAGCACCACTAGCGGGAGCACTAGGGATACGCAGTATTTT

V: TRBV5-1
D: .
size: .
J: TRBJ2-2
CDR3: CATAPSEVGGELFF
DNA: TGCGCCACCGCCCCCTCGGAGGTGGGCGGGGAGCTGTTTTTT

V: TRBV7-9
D: TRBD2
size: .
J: TRBJ2-1
CDR3: CASSFQVFRGSSGNEQFF
DNA: TGTGCCAGCAGCTTTCAAGTCTTTCGCGGGAGTTCTGGTAATGAGCAGTTCTTC

V: TRBV7-2
D: TRBD2
size: .
J: TRBJ2-1
CDR3: CASSTRTSGSFSYNEQFF
DNA: TGTGCCAGCAGCACTCGGACTAGCGGGTCCTTCTCCTACAATGAGCAGTTCTTC

V: TRBV30
D: .
size: .
J: TRBJ2-2
CDR3: CAWGVRLNTGELFF
DNA: TGTGCCTGGGGAGTTAGATTGAACACCGGGGAGCTGTTTTTT

V: TRBV2
D: TRBD1
size: .
J: TRBJ1-2
CDR3: CASIQPRHRGQNYGYTF
DNA: TGTGCCAGCATCCAACCCCGACATAGGGGGCAGAACTATGGCTACACCTTC

V: TRBV29-1
D: TRBD1
size: .
J: TRBJ1-1
CDR3: CSGTPGTGTAFF
DNA: TGCAGCGGCACTCCCGGGACAGGGACAGCTTTCTTT

V: TRBV5-5
D: TRBD1
size: .
J: TRBJ2-7
CDR3: CASSWDRASYEQYF
DNA: TGTGCCAGCAGCTGGGACAGGGCCTCCTACGAGCAGTACTTC

V: TRBV11-2
D: .
size: .
J: TRBJ1-2
CDR3: CASSLAGQGYGYTF
DNA: TGTGCCAGCAGCTTAGCGGGGCAGGGATATGGCTACACCTTC

V: TRBV7-2
D: .
size: .
J: TRBJ2-1
CDR3: CASSSALSDYNEQFF
DNA: TGTGCCAGCAGCTCCGCCCTTAGCGACTACAATGAGCAGTTCTTC

V: TRBV6-6
D: .
size: .
J: TRBJ1-1
CDR3: CASSYAGSPWAEAFF
DNA: TGTGCCAGCAGTTACGCCGGGTCTCCGTGGGCTGAAGCTTTCTTT

V: TRBV7-9
D: .
size: .
J: TRBJ1-1
CDR3: CASSFSTYSAFF
DNA: TGTGCCAGCAGCTTTTCAACTTATTCGGCTTTCTTT

V: TRBV4-2
D: .
size: once
J: TRBJ2-3
CDR3: CASSQSATGTDTQYF
DNA: TGTGCCAGCAGCCAATCTGCGACGGGGACAGATACGCAGTATTTT

V: TRBV30
D: .
size: few
J: TRBJ1-1
CDR3: CAWTPRNTEAFF
DNA: TGTGCCTGGACCCCCAGGAACACTGAAGCTTTCTTT

V: TRBV2
D: .
size: .
J: TRBJ1-5
CDR3: CASSEARRAGEQPQHF
DNA: TGTGCCAGCAGTGAAGCGCGTCGTGCCGGGGAACAGCCCCAGCATTTT

V: TRBV18
D: .
size: .
J: TRBJ2-1
CDR3: CASSALAASYNEQFF
DNA: TGTGCCAGCTCCGCTCTCGCGGCCTCCTACAATGAGCAGTTCTTC

V: TRBV2
D: .
size: .
J: TRBJ1-3
CDR3: CASSDSYTIYF
DNA: TGTGCCAGCAGTGATTCGTACACCATATATTTT

V: TRBV5-4
D: TRBD2
size: .
J: TRBJ2-5
CDR3: CASSLKLAGGQETQYF
DNA: TGTGCCAGCAGCCTGAAGCTAGCGGGAGGGCAAGAGACCCAGTACTTC

V: TRBV25-1
D: .
size: few
J: TRBJ2-4
CDR3: CASRGTIENIQYF
DNA: TGTGCCAGTCGGGGGACGATTGAAAACATTCAGTACTTC

V: TRBV10-3
D: TRBD2
size: .
J: TRBJ2-1
CDR3: CAISVSREALSSYNEQFF
DNA: TGTGCCATCAGTGTGTCGCGGGAGGCCCTTAGCTCCTACAATGAGCAGTTCTTC

V: TRBV18
D: .
size: .
J: TRBJ2-1
CDR3: CASSPPSANEQFF
DNA: TGTGCCAGCTCACCACCCTCAGCCAATGAGCAGTTCTTC

V: TRBV7-2
D: TRBD2
size: .
J: TRBJ2-3
CDR3: CASRHSSGTDTQYF
DNA: TGTGCCAGCAGACACTCTAGCGGAACAGATACGCAGTATTTT

V: TRBV2
D: .
size: .
J: TRBJ2-1
CDR3: CASSRTQGEQFF
DNA: TGTGCCAGCAGCCGGACCCAAGGGGAGCAGTTCTTC

V: TRBV6-1
D: .
size: .
J: TRBJ1-1
CDR3: CASRKAQGMNTEAFF
DNA: TGTGCCAGCAGGAAGGCACAGGGTATGAACACTGAAGCTTTCTTT

V: TRBV19
D: .
size: .
J: TRBJ2-6
CDR3: CASSMSRGSGANVLTF
DNA: TGTGCCAGTAGTATGTCTAGGGGGTCTGGGGCCAACGTCCTGACTTTC

V: TRBV7-2
D: .
size: .
J: TRBJ2-3
CDR3: CASSLAGGTDTQYF
DNA: TGTGCCAGCAGCTTAGCGGGAGGCACAGATACGCAGTATTTT

V: TRBV2
D: TRBD2
size: .
J: TRBJ2-7
CDR3: CASRGTSGTYEQYF
DNA: TGTGCCAGCAGAGGGACTAGCGGAACCTACGAGCAGTACTTT

V: TRBV2
D: .
size: .
J: TRBJ2-5
CDR3: CASSEWDTRGTQYF
DNA: TGTGCCAGCAGTGAATGGGACACTCGGGGGACCCAGTACTTC

V: TRBV5-6
D: TRBD1
size: .
J: TRBJ1-1
CDR3: CASSWGTAEAFF
DNA: TGTGCCAGCAGCTGGGGGACAGCTGAAGCTTTCTTT

V: TRBV25-1
D: TRBD1
size: .
J: TRBJ1-1
CDR3: CASSEYSGGGAYTEAFF
DNA: TGTGCCAGCAGTGAATATAGTGGAGGGGGCGCGTACACTGAAGCTTTCTTT

V: TRBV4-2
D: .
size: .
J: TRBJ1-1
CDR3: CASSQNPGDTEAFF
DNA: TGTGCCAGCAGCCAAAATCCCGGCGACACTGAAGCTTTCTTT

V: TRBV18
D: .
size: .
J: TRBJ2-7
CDR3: CASSGRTSYEQYF
DNA: TGTGCCAGCTCAGGGAGAACTAGTTACGAGCAGTACTTC

V: TRBV5-4
D: TRBD2
size: .
J: TRBJ2-3
CDR3: CASSSGLAGSTDTQYF
DNA: TGTGCCAGCAGCTCGGGGCTAGCGGGGAGCACAGATACGCAGTATTTT

V: TRBV6-4
D: TRBD1
size: .
J: TRBJ2-7
CDR3: CASSEGTGDYEQYF
DNA: TGTGCCAGCAGTGAAGGGACAGGGGATTACGAGCAGTACTTC

V: TRBV7-8
D: .
size: .
J: TRBJ2-3
CDR3: CASSSLQGSTDTQYF
DNA: TGTGCCAGCAGCTCGTTACAGGGAAGCACAGATACGCAGTATTTT

V: TRBV5-1
D: .
size: .
J: TRBJ1-2
CDR3: CASSRGPDGPYGYTF
DNA: TGCGCCAGCAGCCGCGGGCCGGACGGACCTTATGGCTACACCTTC

V: TRBV7-9
D: .
size: .
J: TRBJ2-7
CDR3: CASSVSQGTDEQYF
DNA: TGTGCCAGCAGCGTCTCACAGGGAACCGACGAGCAGTACTTC

V: TRBV19
D: .
size: .
J: TRBJ1-2
CDR3: CASHTRTDAMLYGYTF
DNA: TGTGCCAGTCATACCCGGACAGACGCGATGCTCTATGGCTACACCTTC

V: TRBV5-1
D: .
size: .
J: TRBJ2-3
CDR3: CASSHLLDSPDTQYF
DNA: TGCGCCAGCAGCCACCTACTCGATAGCCCAGATACGCAGTATTTT

V: TRBV18
D: .
size: .
J: TRBJ1-5
CDR3: CASSHRTDNQPQHF
DNA: TGTGCCAGCTCACACCGGACAGACAATCAGCCCCAGCATTTT